The 11 T cell receptor beta chains below all came from one sample that was sequenced in a study of shared clonotypes between healthy human individuals. The table came from immunoSEQ multiplex PCR; TCRdb's copy has only in-frame clones and leaves some out. This table holds fewer than 3 million clones, about nine tenths found once. The sequenced sample consisted of naive CD4+ T cells from PBMCs. Subset given: CD45RA+ positively selected. Receptors were obtained from a man younger than 35 in good health. Some clones in this sample may be carry-over from other donors' samples.

A remark on this clone: This same CDR3 is encoded by further DNA sequences in the sample. V usage is TRBV6-5 and J usage is TRBJ2-7; no reliable D call. V dropped 0 bases and J dropped 0 bases, with 9 bases sitting between them. The CDR3 sequence is 15 residues long. Germline V CDR1 and CDR2: MNHEY, SVGAGI. The CDR3 nucleotides are TGTGCCAGCAGTTACTCGAGCGCTTTCTCCTACGAGCAGTACTTC. Translation gives CASSYSSAFSYEQYF.

The chain carries TRBV5-1 and TRBJ2-3; the D is unclear. V lost 0 bases and J 4 bases, leaving 12 bases between the germline ends. Germline loops: CDR1 SGHRS, CDR2 YFSETQ. The CDR3 spans 15 residues. CDR3 nucleotides: TGCGCCAGCAGCTTGGGGATACTGGCGCCAGATACGCAGTATTTT. It translates to CASSLGILAPDTQYF.

This chain links TRBV5-1 with TRBJ2-5, with D possibly matching TRBD2 (7 bases). Germline assignment: CDR1 SGHRS and CDR2 YFSETQ. The ends were cut back, 4 bases at V and 5 bases at J, with 18 bases in the middle. CDR3 length: 15 amino acids. DNA of the CDR3: TGCGCCAGCAGCCGGGGGGCAGGGAGCCACGAGACCCAGTACTTC. Its protein is CASSRGAGSHETQYF.

The chain couples TRBV6-1 to TRBJ2-1, with D unresolved. This CDR3 is 12 amino acids long. Germline-derived CDR1 and CDR2 are MNHNS and SASEGT. Between the trimmed V and J ends, which lost 5 bases and 7 bases, there was a span of 9 bases. DNA for the CDR3: TGTGCCAGCAGTAGCACTGGTAATGAGCAGTTCTTC. Encoded protein: CASSSTGNEQFF.

The rearrangement joins TRBV11-2 to TRBJ2-4; a possible D gene is TRBD1 (6 bases). V was shortened by 5 bases and J by 9 bases, with 20 bases between the two germline ends. The CDR3 is 15 residues long. The germline CDR1 and CDR2 sequences are SGHAT and FQNNGV. The CDR3 spells CASSQDGTLALIQYF. The CDR3 DNA is TGTGCCAGCAGCCAAGACGGGACATTGGCACTCATTCAGTACTTC.

The V call is TRBV10-2, the J call TRBJ2-7; tentatively, D is TRBD1 or TRBD2 (5 bases each). Trimming shortened V by 8 bases and J by 4 bases, and 18 bases separated the two germline ends. CDR3 length equals 14 residues. Germline CDR1 and CDR2: WSHSY and SAAADI. CDR3 nucleotides: TGCGCCAGCTTGGGGGAGCCGAAAGATTACGAGCAGTACTTC. This sequence encodes CASLGEPKDYEQYF.

This clone was recorded only once. This rearrangement joins TRBV10-2 to TRBJ2-7; the D gene could be TRBD1 or TRBD2 (5 bases each). V lost 7 bases, J lost 4 bases, and 17 bases lay in between. The germline V gene encodes CDR1 WSHSY and CDR2 SAAADI. The CDR3 extends over 14 amino acids. The CDR3 DNA reads as TGCGCCAGCAATGGGGGTAGGGCAGCTTACGAGCAGTACTTC. It yields the protein CASNGGRAAYEQYF.

CDR3 nucleotide sequence: TGTGCCAGCAGCTTGGAGAATCAGCCCCAGCATTTT. It yields the protein CASSLENQPQHF. The rearrangement uses TRBV5-5 and TRBJ1-5; D unresolved. Deletions cut 0 bases from V and 4 bases from J, with 2 bases between. The CDR3 spans 12 residues. Germline V gene sequence: CDR1 SGHKS, CDR2 YYEKEE (reference sequence).

CDR3 sequence: CAWGLISYNEQFF. Written as DNA, the CDR3 is TGTGCCTGGGGACTTATATCCTACAATGAGCAGTTCTTC. The chain has TRBV30 and TRBJ2-1; tentative D call: TRBD2 (5 bases). This CDR3 contains 13 residues. Germline V gene lookup returns CDR1 GTSNPN and CDR2 SVGIG (reference sequence). Trimming took off 5 bases at V and 1 base at J, with 9 bases between the two ends.

This clone turned up a few times. This same CDR3 is encoded by further DNA sequences in the sample. V and J are TRBV5-1 and TRBJ1-3, with no clear D. From germline, CDR1 is SGHRS and CDR2 YFSETQ. The CDR3 contains 13 residues. The ends were cut back, 0 bases at V and 4 bases at J, with 5 bases in the middle. The CDR3 nucleotides are TGCGCCAGCAGCTTGGGCCCGGGAAACACCATATATTTT. Amino acid sequence: CASSLGPGNTIYF. Combining the CDR3 with reference TRBV5-1 and TRBJ1-3 gives the whole variable domain KAGVTQTPRYLIKTRGQQVTLSCSPISGHRSVSWYQQTPGQGLQFLFEYFSETQRNKGNFPGRFSGRQFSNSRSEMNVSTLELGDSALYLCASSLGPGNTIYFGEGSWLTVV.

This clone was recorded only once. This chain connects TRBV7-9 to TRBJ2-1; 9 positions agree with TRBD2. The ends lost 5 bases at V and 8 bases at J; junction bases unmatched: 13. The CDR3 totals 16 residues. The germline V gene encodes CDR1 SEHNR and CDR2 FQNEAQ (reference sequence). CDR3 residues: CASSPRGAGGRDEQFF. The CDR3 DNA reads as TGTGCCAGCAGCCCACGGGGAGCGGGAGGTAGGGATGAGCAGTTCTTC.